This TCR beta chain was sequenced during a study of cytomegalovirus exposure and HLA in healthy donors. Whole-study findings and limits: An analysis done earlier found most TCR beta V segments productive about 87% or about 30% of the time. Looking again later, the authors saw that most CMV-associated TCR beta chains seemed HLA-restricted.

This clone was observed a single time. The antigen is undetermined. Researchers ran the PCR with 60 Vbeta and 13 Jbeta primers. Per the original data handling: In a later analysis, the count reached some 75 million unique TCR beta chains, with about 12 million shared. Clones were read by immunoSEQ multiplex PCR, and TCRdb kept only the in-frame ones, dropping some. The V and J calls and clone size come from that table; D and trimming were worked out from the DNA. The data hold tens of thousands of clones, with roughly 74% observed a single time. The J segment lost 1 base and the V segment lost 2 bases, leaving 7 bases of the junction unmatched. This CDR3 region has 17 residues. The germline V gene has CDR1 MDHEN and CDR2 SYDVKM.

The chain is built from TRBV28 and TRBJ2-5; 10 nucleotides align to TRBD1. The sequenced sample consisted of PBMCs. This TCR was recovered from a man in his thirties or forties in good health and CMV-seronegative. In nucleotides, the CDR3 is TGTGCCAGCAGTTTAAGGGGACAGGGGAAGACCCAAGAGACCCAGTACTTC. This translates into CASSLRGQGKTQETQYF.